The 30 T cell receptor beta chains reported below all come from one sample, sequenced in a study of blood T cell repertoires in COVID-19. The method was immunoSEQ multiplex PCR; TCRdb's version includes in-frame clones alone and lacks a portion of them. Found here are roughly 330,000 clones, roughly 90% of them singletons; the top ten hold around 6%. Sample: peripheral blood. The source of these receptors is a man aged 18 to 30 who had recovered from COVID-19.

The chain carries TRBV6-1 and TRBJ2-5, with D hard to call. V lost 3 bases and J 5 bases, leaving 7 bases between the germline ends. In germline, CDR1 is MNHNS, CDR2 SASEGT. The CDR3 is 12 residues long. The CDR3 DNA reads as TGTGCCAGCAGTGATCACGGGGAGACCCAGTACTTC. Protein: CASSDHGETQYF.

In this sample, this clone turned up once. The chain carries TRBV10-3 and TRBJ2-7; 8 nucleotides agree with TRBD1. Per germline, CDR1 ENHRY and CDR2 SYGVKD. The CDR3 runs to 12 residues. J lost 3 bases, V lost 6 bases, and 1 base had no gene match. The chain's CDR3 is CAIRGQDYEQYF. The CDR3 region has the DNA TGTGCCATCAGGGGACAGGACTACGAGCAGTACTTC.

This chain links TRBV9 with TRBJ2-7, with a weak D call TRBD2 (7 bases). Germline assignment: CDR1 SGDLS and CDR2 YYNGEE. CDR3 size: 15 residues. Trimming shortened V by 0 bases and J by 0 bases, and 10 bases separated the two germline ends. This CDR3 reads CASSVEGGRSYEQYF. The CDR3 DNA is TGTGCCAGCAGCGTAGAGGGGGGGCGCTCCTACGAGCAGTACTTC.

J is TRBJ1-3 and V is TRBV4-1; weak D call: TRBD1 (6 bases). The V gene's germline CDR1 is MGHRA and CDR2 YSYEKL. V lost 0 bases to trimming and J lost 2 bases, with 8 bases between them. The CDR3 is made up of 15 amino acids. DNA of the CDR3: TGCGCCAGCAGCCAAGATGCAGGGGCTGGAAACACCATATATTTT. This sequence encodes CASSQDAGAGNTIYF.

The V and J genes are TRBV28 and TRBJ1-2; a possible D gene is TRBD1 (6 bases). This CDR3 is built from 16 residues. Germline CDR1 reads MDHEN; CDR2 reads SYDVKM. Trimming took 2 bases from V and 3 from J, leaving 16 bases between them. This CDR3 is CASSLRARGYHYGYTF. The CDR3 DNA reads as TGTGCCAGCAGTTTACGTGCGAGGGGGTATCACTATGGCTACACCTTC.

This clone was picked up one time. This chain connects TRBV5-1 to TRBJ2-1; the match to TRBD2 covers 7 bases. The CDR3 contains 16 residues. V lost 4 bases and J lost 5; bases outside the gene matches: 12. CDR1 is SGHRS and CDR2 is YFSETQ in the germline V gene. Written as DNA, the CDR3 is TGCGCCAGCAGCCCGACGGGGGGACTGGGGGACAATGAGCAGTTCTTC. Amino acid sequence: CASSPTGGLGDNEQFF.

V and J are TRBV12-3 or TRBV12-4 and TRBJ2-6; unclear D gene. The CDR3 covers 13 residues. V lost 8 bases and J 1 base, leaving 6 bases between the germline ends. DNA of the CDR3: TGTGCCAGCTCCTTTTCTGGGGCCAACGTCCTGACTTTC. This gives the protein CASSFSGANVLTF.

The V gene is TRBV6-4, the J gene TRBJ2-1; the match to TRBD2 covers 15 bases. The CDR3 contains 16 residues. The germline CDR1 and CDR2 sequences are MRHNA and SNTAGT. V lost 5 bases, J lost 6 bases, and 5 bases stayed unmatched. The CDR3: CASSPMGLAGGNEQFF. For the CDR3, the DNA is TGTGCCAGCAGTCCGATGGGACTAGCGGGAGGCAATGAGCAGTTCTTC.

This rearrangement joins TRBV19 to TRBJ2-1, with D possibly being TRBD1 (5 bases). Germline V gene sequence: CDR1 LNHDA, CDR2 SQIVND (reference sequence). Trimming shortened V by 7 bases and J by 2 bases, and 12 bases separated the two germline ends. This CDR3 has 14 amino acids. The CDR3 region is CASKKGFPYNEQFF. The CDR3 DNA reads TGTGCCAGTAAAAAGGGGTTTCCCTACAATGAGCAGTTCTTC.

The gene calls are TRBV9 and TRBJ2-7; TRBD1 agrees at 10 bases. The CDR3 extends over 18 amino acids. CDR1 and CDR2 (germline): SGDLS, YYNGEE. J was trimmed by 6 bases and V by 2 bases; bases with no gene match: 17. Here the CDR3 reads CASSVGLATGTGDGEQYF. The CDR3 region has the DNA TGTGCCAGCAGCGTCGGGTTAGCGACCGGGACAGGGGACGGCGAGCAGTACTTC. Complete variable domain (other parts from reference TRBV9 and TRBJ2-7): DSGVTQTPKHLITATGQRVTLRCSPRSGDLSVYWYQQSLDQGLQFLIQYYNGEERAKGNILERFSAQQFPDLHSELNLSSLELGDSALYFCASSVGLATGTGDGEQYFGPGTRLTVT.

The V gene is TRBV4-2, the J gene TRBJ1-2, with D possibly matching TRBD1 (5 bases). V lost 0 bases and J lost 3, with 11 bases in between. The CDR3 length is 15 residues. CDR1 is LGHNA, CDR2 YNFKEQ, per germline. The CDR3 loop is CASSQDRGGDYGYTF. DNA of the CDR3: TGTGCCAGCAGCCAAGATCGGGGCGGGGACTATGGCTACACCTTC.

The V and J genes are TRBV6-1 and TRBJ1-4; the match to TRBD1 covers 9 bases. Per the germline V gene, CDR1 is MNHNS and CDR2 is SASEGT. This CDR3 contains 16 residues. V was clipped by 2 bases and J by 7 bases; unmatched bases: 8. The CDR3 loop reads CASSELGQGLGEKLFF. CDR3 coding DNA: TGTGCCAGCAGTGAACTGGGACAGGGTTTGGGTGAAAAACTGTTTTTT.

The DNA for the CDR3 is TGTGCCAGCCGACGCTCTTCCCGGGGGAGCTCCTACAATGAGCAGTTCTTC. Its translation is CASRRSSRGSSYNEQFF. This chain joins TRBV27 and TRBJ2-1, with D possibly being TRBD2 (6 bases). The CDR3 spans 17 residues. Looked up from germline, CDR1 is MNHEY and CDR2 is SMNVEV (reference sequence). V was shortened by 8 bases and J by 0 bases, with 20 bases between the two germline ends.

The CDR3, as DNA: TGTGCCAGCAGCCAAACCGGACAGGCTCCCCTACGGGAGCAGTACTTC. This codes for CASSQTGQAPLREQYF. The rearrangement links TRBV3-1 (or the pseudogene TRBV3-2) to TRBJ2-7; 7 bases match TRBD1. This CDR3 has 16 amino acids. Germline values: CDR1 LGHDT, CDR2 YNNKEL (reference sequence). Trimming at V came to 2 bases and at J to 7 bases, leaving 14 bases not matched to a gene.

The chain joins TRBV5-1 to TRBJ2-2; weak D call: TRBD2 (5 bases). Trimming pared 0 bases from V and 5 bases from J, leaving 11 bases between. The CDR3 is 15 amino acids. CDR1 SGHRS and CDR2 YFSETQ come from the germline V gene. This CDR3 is CASSLEGEQTGELFF. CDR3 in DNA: TGCGCCAGCAGCTTGGAGGGAGAACAGACCGGGGAGCTGTTTTTT. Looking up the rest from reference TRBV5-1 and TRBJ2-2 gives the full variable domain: KAGVTQTPRYLIKTRGQQVTLSCSPISGHRSVSWYQQTPGQGLQFLFEYFSETQRNKGNFPGRFSGRQFSNSRSEMNVSTLELGDSALYLCASSLEGEQTGELFFGEGSRLTVL.

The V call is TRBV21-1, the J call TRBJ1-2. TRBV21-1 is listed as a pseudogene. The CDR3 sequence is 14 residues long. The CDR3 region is CASSKASTNYGYTF. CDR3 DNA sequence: TGTGCCAGCAGCAAAGCGAGTACTAACTATGGCTACACCTTC.

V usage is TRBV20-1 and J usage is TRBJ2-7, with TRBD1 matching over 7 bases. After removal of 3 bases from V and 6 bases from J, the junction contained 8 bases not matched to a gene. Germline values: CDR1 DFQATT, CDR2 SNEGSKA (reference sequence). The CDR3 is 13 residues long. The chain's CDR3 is CSASSPTGTEQYF. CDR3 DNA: TGCAGTGCTAGTAGCCCGACAGGGACCGAGCAGTACTTC.

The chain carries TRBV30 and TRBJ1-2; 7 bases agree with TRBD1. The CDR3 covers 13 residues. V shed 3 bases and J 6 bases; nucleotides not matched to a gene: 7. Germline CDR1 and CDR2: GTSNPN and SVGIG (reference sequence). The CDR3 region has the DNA TGTGCCTGGAGACCCGACAGGGAGGATGGCTACACCTTC. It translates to CAWRPDREDGYTF.

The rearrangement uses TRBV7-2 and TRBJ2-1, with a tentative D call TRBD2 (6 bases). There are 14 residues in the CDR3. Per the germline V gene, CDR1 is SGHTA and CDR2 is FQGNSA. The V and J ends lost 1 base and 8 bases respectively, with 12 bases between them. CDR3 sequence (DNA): TGTGCCAGCAGCTTAGAGCCTAGCGTCCATGAGCAGTTCTTC. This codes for CASSLEPSVHEQFF.

In nucleotides, the CDR3 is TGTGCCAGCAGCCAGGGCCAGGGGGCGAATCAGCCCCAGCATTTT. Translated: CASSQGQGANQPQHF. The V call is TRBV4-2, the J call TRBJ1-5; 8 bases match TRBD1. CDR3 length equals 15 residues. The germline CDR1 and CDR2 sequences are LGHNA and YNFKEQ. Germline trimming cut 3 bases from V and 4 bases from J; bases unmatched to any gene: 5.

CDR3 nucleotides: TGCAGCGTTGTAGAGGGAGCTAACTATGGCTACACCTTC. It codes for CSVVEGANYGYTF. The chain uses TRBV29-1 and TRBJ1-2, with D unclear. V lost 4 bases and J 0 bases, leaving 9 bases between the germline ends. This CDR3 has 13 residues. CDR1 SQVTM and CDR2 ANQGSEA come from the germline V gene.

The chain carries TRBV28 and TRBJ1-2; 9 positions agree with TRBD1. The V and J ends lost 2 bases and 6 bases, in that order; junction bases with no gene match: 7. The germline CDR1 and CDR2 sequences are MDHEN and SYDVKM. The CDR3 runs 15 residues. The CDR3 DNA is TGTGCCAGCAGTTTAACAGGGGGCCGGTGGGATGGCTACACCTTC. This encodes CASSLTGGRWDGYTF.

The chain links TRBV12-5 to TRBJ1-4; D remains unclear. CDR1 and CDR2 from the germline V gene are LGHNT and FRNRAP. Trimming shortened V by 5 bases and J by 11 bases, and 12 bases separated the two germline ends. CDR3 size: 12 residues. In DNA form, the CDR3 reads TGTGCTAGTGGTACGGACGGAGGGAAACTGTTTTTT. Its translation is CASGTDGGKLFF.

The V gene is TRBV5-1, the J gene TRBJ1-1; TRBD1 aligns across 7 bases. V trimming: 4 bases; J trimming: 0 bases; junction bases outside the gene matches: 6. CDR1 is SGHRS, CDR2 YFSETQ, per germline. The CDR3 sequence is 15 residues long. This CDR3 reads CASSPGDRVNTEAFF. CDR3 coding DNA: TGCGCCAGCAGCCCGGGCGACAGGGTGAACACTGAAGCTTTCTTT.

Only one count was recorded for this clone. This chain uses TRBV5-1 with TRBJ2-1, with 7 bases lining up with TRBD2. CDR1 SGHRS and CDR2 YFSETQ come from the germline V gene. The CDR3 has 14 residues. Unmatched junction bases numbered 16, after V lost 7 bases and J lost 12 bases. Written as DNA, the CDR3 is TGCGCCAGCCTCCCGTATCGGGGGGACGGGTGGCAGTTCTTC. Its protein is CASLPYRGDGWQFF.

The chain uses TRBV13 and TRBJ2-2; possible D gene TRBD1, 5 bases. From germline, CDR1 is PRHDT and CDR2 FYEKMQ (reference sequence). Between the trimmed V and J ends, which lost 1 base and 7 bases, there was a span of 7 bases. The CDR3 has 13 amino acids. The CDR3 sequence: CASSLEGIGELFF. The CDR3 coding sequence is TGTGCCAGCAGCTTAGAGGGGATCGGGGAGCTGTTTTTT.

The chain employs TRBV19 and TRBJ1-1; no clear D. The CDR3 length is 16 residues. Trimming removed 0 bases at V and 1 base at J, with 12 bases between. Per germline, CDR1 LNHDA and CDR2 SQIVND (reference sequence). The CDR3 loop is CASSIDLIGRNTEAFF. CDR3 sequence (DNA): TGTGCCAGTAGTATAGATCTAATTGGGAGGAACACTGAAGCTTTCTTT. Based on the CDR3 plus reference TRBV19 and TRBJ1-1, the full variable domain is DGGITQSPKYLFRKEGQNVTLSCEQNLNHDAMYWYRQDPGQGLRLIYYSQIVNDFQKGDIAEGYSVSREKKESFPLTVTSAQKNPTAFYLCASSIDLIGRNTEAFFGQGTRLTVV.

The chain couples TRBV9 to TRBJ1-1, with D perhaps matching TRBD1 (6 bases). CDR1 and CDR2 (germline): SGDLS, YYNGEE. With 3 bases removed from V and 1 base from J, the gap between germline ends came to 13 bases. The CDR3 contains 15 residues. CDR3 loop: CASSAGQFQNTEAFF. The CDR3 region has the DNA TGTGCCAGCAGCGCCGGACAGTTCCAGAACACTGAAGCTTTCTTT.

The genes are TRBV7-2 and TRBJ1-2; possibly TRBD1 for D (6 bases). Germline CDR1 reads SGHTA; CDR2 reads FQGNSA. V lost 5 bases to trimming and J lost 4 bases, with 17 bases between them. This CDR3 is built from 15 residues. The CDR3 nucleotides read TGTGCCAGCAGCGAAACTGGACAGTCTCTCTATGGCTACACCTTC. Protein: CASSETGQSLYGYTF.

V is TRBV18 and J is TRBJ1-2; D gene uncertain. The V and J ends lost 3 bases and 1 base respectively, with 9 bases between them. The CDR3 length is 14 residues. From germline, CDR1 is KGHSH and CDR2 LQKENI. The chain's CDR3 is CASSPGHSNYGYTF. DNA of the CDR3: TGTGCCAGCTCACCTGGGCACAGTAACTATGGCTACACCTTC.